This T cell receptor beta chain is from a study of CD8 T cells in ankylosing spondylitis. General observations from the study: Disease-linked clones reportedly concentrated significantly in matched ankylosing spondylitis synovial fluid. In ankylosing spondylitis blood, a motif of roughly 8 highly homologous TCR beta variants appeared characteristic.

Points on this clonotype: What it recognizes is unknown.

The V and J ends lost 5 bases and 0 bases respectively, with 11 bases between them. Germline V CDR1 and CDR2: SGHVS, FQNEAQ. There are 15 residues in the CDR3. Each CDR3 protein gets one entry after TCRdb re-called the 5' RACE reads with MiXCR. The sample has around 770,000 distinct CDR3 sequences; 15% to 20% are singletons. The receptor comes from a male donor with ankylosing spondylitis. Source material: blood, either unsorted or a sorted T cell fraction (not recorded which). The V and J genes are TRBV7-8 and TRBJ1-3; unclear D gene. The CDR3 DNA reads as TGTGCCAGCAGCGGTGGACCGAACTCTGGAAACACCATATATTTT. Translated: CASSGGPNSGNTIYF.